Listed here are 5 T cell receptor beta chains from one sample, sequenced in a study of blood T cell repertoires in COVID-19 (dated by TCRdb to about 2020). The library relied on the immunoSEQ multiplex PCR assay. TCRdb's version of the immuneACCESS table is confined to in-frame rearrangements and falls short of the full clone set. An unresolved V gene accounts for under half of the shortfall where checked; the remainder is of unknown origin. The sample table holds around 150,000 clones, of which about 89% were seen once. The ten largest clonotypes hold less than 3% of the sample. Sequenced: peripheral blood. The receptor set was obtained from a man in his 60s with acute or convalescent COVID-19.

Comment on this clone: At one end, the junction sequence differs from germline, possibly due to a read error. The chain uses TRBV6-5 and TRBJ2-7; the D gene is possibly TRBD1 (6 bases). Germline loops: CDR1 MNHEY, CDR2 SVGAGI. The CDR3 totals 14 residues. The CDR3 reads CASTRPGQSYVQYF. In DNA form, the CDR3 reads TGTGCCAGCACCCGACCGGGACAATCCTACGTGCAGTACTTC.

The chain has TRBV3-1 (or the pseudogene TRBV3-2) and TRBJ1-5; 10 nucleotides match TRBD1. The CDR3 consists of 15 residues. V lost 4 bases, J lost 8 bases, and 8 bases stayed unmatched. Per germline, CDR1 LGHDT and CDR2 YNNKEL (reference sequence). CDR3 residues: CASSPRQGAGEPQHF. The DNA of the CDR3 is TGTGCCAGCAGCCCCCGACAGGGGGCCGGGGAGCCCCAGCATTTT.

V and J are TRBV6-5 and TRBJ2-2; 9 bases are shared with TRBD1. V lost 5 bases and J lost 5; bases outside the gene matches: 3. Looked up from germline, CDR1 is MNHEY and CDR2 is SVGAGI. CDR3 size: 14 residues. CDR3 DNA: TGTGCCAGCAGTAAGGGACAGGGAACCGGGGAGCTGTTTTTT. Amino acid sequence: CASSKGQGTGELFF.

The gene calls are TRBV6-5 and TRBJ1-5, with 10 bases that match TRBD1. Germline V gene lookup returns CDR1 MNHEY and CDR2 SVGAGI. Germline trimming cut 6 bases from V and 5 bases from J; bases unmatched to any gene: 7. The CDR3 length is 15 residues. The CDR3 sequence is CASSLTGGLDQPQHF. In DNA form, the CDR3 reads TGTGCCAGCAGCCTGACAGGGGGCCTGGATCAGCCCCAGCATTTT.

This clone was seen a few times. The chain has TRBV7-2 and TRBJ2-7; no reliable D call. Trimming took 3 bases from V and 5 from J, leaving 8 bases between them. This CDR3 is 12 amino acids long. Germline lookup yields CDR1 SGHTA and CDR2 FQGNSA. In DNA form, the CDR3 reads TGTGCCAGCAGCTTTCAGAGGAACGAGCAGTACTTC. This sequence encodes CASSFQRNEQYF.